This T cell receptor beta chain was observed in a study of cytomegalovirus exposure and HLA in healthy donors. Findings and limits, study-wide: Later analysis suggested links between common viral pathogens and several top significant clusters. According to reports, the classifier identified cytomegalovirus status with high specificity and sensitivity.

To note about this clone: Its antigen is not identified.

PCR was performed using 60 Vbeta and 13 Jbeta primers. The protocol was immunoSEQ multiplex PCR, while the TCRdb copy is restricted to in-frame clones and leaves out a portion. The data show roughly 150,000 clones, roughly 80% seen once. Specimen: PBMCs. The clonotype comes from a girl aged 2-10 years in good health and CMV-seropositive.

The CDR3, as DNA: TGTGCCTGGAGCCTAGGCAGCGGGAGAGATACGCAGTATTTT. This codes for CAWSLGSGRDTQYF. V and J are TRBV30 and TRBJ2-3; 8 bases line up with TRBD2. With V trimmed by 3 bases and J by 5 bases, 7 bases remained unmatched. The CDR3 loop spans 14 amino acids. Germline V lookup: CDR1 GTSNPN, CDR2 SVGIG (reference sequence).